Below, 12 T cell receptor beta chains from the same sample are listed, as sequenced in a study of response to subunit inactivated influenza vaccine. TCRdb reprocessed the RT-PCR reads with MiXCR, giving one entry per CDR3 protein. The table records under 500,000 distinct CDR3 sequences, roughly 9.7% of them present only once. Sequencing used PBMCs from blood, obtained roughly 47 days after vaccination. The receptors come from a man aged 50 to 60 who received an inactivated influenza vaccine.

This clonotype was observed a few times. Its ends do not fully match the called genes, so a read error is possible. The chain has TRBV20-1 and TRBJ2-1; TRBD2 agrees at 7 bases. The germline gives CDR1 DFQATT, CDR2 SNEGSKA (reference sequence). The CDR3 covers 17 residues. The CDR3, as DNA: TGCTGTGCTAGAGACCCCGCGGAGCGGGGTTCCTACAATGAGCAGTTCTTC. Its protein product is CCARDPAERGSYNEQFF.

This clonotype was recorded at least ten times. The rearrangement uses TRBV19 and TRBJ1-1; D is ambiguous. CDR1 LNHDA and CDR2 SQIVND come from the germline V gene (reference sequence). This CDR3 region has 14 residues. V shed 10 bases and J shed 4 bases, with 19 bases lying between them. The CDR3 sequence: CATSYGSSSTEAFF. CDR3 in DNA: TGTGCCACCTCTTACGGCTCTTCAAGCACTGAAGCTTTCTTT.

In this sample, this clonotype turned up a few times. The CDR3 nucleotides read TGTGCCAGCAGTCCGGGACAGAATTACAATGAGCAGTTCTTC. It translates to CASSPGQNYNEQFF. The gene calls are TRBV6-1 and TRBJ2-1; 7 bases are a match to TRBD1. Germline CDR1 MNHNS, CDR2 SASEGT. The CDR3 spans 14 residues. With V trimmed by 5 bases and J by 4 bases, 5 bases remained unmatched.

The chain combines TRBV20-1 with TRBJ2-7; D gene uncertain. Germline V gene sequence: CDR1 DFQATT, CDR2 SNEGSKA (reference sequence). The CDR3 sequence is 14 residues long. Between the trimmed V and J ends, which lost 3 bases and 5 bases, there was a span of 17 bases. The CDR3, as DNA: TGCAGTGCTAGTGCCTCCACTCTGGGGAACGAGCAGTACTTC. Protein product: CSASASTLGNEQYF.

The table lists this clonotype with a few counts. The V gene is TRBV6-5, the J gene TRBJ2-3, with D possibly being TRBD1 or TRBD2 (5 bases each). The germline gives CDR1 MNHEY, CDR2 SVGAGI. The CDR3 spans 15 residues. V was shortened by 2 bases and J by 4 bases, with 13 bases between the two germline ends. In nucleotides, the CDR3 is TGTGCCAGCAGTTACGGGACCCATTATGCAGATACGCAGTATTTT. This gives the protein CASSYGTHYADTQYF.

This clonotype has ten or more counts. This sequence joins TRBV6-1 and TRBJ1-5; D is ambiguous. The V gene's germline CDR1 is MNHNS and CDR2 SASEGT. The CDR3 contains 13 residues. V was clipped by 8 bases and J by 0 bases, with 8 bases between them. The CDR3 nucleotides are TGTGCCAGCGGAACCGATAGCAATCAGCCCCAGCATTTT. Encoded protein: CASGTDSNQPQHF.

This clonotype was detected many times. The CDR3 coding sequence is TGTGCCAGCAGCTTAGCGGGGGCCGGAACTGAAGCTTTCTTT. It codes for CASSLAGAGTEAFF. V usage is TRBV7-2 and J usage is TRBJ1-1; D is perhaps TRBD1 (6 bases). Trimming shortened V by 0 bases and J by 5 bases, and 10 bases separated the two germline ends. The CDR3 has 14 residues. From germline, CDR1 is SGHTA and CDR2 FQGNSA.

This clonotype was found a few times. V gene TRBV12-3 or TRBV12-4 combines with J gene TRBJ2-1, with 7 bases matching TRBD1. The CDR3 has 20 amino acids. The junction had 18 bases not matched to a gene; V was cut back by 0 bases and J by 4 bases. Here the CDR3 DNA reads TGTGCCAGCAGTTTAGCCTGGGGACAGCAGGGGTATTCTATTTACAATGAGCAGTTCTTC. Translating it yields CASSLAWGQQGYSIYNEQFF.

This clonotype has at least ten counts. The chain links TRBV12-3 or TRBV12-4 to TRBJ2-7; TRBD2 agrees at 8 bases. This CDR3 is built from 14 residues. The junction had 6 bases not matched to a gene; V was cut back by 2 bases and J by 6 bases. The CDR3 bases are TGTGCCAGCAGTTTACACGGGGGGGCGAGCGAGCAGTACTTC. Protein: CASSLHGGASEQYF.

The V and J genes are TRBV24-1 and TRBJ2-1; tentative D call: TRBD2 (6 bases). The CDR3 runs to 13 residues. Germline CDR1 and CDR2: KGHDR and SFDVKD. The V and J ends lost 7 bases and 5 bases respectively, with 11 bases between them. CDR3 residues: CATREERDNEQFF. DNA of the CDR3: TGTGCCACCAGAGAGGAGCGGGACAATGAGCAGTTCTTC.

This clonotype was picked up many times. This sequence joins TRBV5-6 and TRBJ2-1; TRBD2 matches 7 bases. The V gene end was trimmed by 3 bases and the J gene end by 4 bases; junction bases not matched to a gene: 4. Germline V gene lookup returns CDR1 SGHDT and CDR2 YYEEEE. The CDR3 runs to 14 residues. The chain's CDR3 is CASSSGTTYNEQFF. CDR3 nucleotide sequence: TGTGCCAGCAGCTCGGGGACTACTTACAATGAGCAGTTCTTC.

The chain carries TRBV20-1 and TRBJ2-7; tentatively, D is TRBD1 (5 bases). V shed 1 base and J shed 1 base, with 8 bases lying between them. Germline values: CDR1 DFQATT, CDR2 SNEGSKA (reference sequence). This CDR3 spans 13 amino acids. The CDR3 nucleotides are TGCAGTGCTAGAGTGGGGCCGTCCTACGAGCAGTACTTC. This gives the protein CSARVGPSYEQYF.